The 17 T cell receptor beta chains presented below share a single source sample, sequenced in a study of cytomegalovirus exposure and HLA in healthy donors. The PCR used 60 Vbeta and 13 Jbeta primers. This table comes from immunoSEQ multiplex PCR, and its TCRdb copy is limited to in-frame clones, with some not included. The sample data list roughly 110,000 clones. Sequenced sample: PBMCs. All receptors come from a man aged 25 to 45 in good health and CMV-seronegative.

The chain employs TRBV19 and TRBJ2-2, with TRBD1 matching over 7 bases. The CDR3 is 14 residues long. With V trimmed by 6 bases and J by 7 bases, 8 bases remained unmatched. Germline loops: CDR1 LNHDA, CDR2 SQIVND (reference sequence). The CDR3 DNA sequence: TGTGCCAGTAGGACCGGGACAGAGGTCGGGGAGCTGTTTTTT. This gives the protein CASRTGTEVGELFF.

The chain is built from TRBV4-3 and TRBJ2-6; no clear D. This CDR3 has 17 amino acids. V was trimmed by 0 bases and J by 0 bases, leaving 9 bases between them. Per germline, CDR1 LGHNA and CDR2 YSLEER. The chain's CDR3 is CASSQERHFSGANVLTF. The DNA for the CDR3 is TGCGCCAGCAGCCAAGAACGCCACTTCTCTGGGGCCAACGTCCTGACTTTC.

The chain employs TRBV6-1 and TRBJ2-2; 10 bases align to TRBD1. CDR1 and CDR2 from the germline V gene are MNHNS and SASEGT. The CDR3 spans 15 residues. With 4 bases clipped from V and 4 bases from J, the junction kept 3 bases outside the gene matches. CDR3 nucleotide sequence: TGTGCCAGCAGTGTGAGACAGGGGGCCACCGGGGAGCTGTTTTTT. This translates into CASSVRQGATGELFF.

The chain has TRBV28 and TRBJ2-5, with 11 bases identical to TRBD1. The junction had 5 bases not matched to a gene; V was cut back by 10 bases and J by 4 bases. The CDR3 is 13 residues long. Germline V gives CDR1 MDHEN, CDR2 SYDVKM. CDR3 bases: TGTGCCACGGACAGGGGGCTGGGAGAGACCCAGTACTTC. Translated: CATDRGLGETQYF.

For the CDR3, the DNA is TGTGCCAGTAGTATCAGACAGGGGAACACTGAAGCTTTCTTT. This sequence encodes CASSIRQGNTEAFF. The V call is TRBV19, the J call TRBJ1-1; 7 bases align to TRBD1. Germline V gene data show CDR1 as LNHDA and CDR2 as SQIVND (reference sequence). CDR3 size: 14 residues. With V trimmed by 3 bases and J by 1 base, 2 bases remained unmatched. The entire variable domain, with the rest obtained from reference TRBV19 and TRBJ1-1, is as follows: DGGITQSPKYLFRKEGQNVTLSCEQNLNHDAMYWYRQDPGQGLRLIYYSQIVNDFQKGDIAEGYSVSREKKESFPLTVTSAQKNPTAFYLCASSIRQGNTEAFFGQGTRLTVV.

The CDR3 region has the DNA TGTGCCAGCAGCTTAGGGGCGGGTCACCGAGAAGCTTTCTTT. Its translation: CASSLGAGHREAFF. The V and J genes are TRBV7-2 and TRBJ1-1; no firm D call. Deletions cut 1 base from V and 8 bases from J, with 14 bases between. CDR1 SGHTA and CDR2 FQGNSA come from the germline V gene. This CDR3 contains 14 residues.

This chain links TRBV6-5 with TRBJ2-1; TRBD2 agrees at 7 bases. The CDR3 is made up of 14 amino acids. CDR1 MNHEY and CDR2 SVGAGI come from the germline V gene. J was trimmed by 7 bases and V by 0 bases; bases with no gene match: 3. The CDR3 region has the DNA TGTGCCAGCAGTTACTCGGGGGGGGATAATGAGCAGTTCTTC. It specifies CASSYSGGDNEQFF.

The rearrangement joins TRBV2 to TRBJ2-2, with D perhaps matching TRBD1 (5 bases). The CDR3 loop spans 14 amino acids. V lost 6 bases to trimming and J lost 4 bases, with 12 bases between them. Germline CDR1 and CDR2: SNHLY and FYNNEI. CDR3 DNA: TGTGCCAGCAGGGGCAGGGTTGGCACCGGGGAGCTGTTTTTT. Its protein product is CASRGRVGTGELFF. Full variable domain (remainder filled in from reference TRBV2 and TRBJ2-2): EPEVTQTPSHQVTQMGQEVILRCVPISNHLYFYWYRQILGQKVEFLVSFYNNEISEKSEIFDDQFSVERPDGSNFTLKIRSTKLEDSAMYFCASRGRVGTGELFFGEGSRLTVL.

The rearrangement uses TRBV7-9 and TRBJ2-1; the D gene is possibly TRBD2 (6 bases). Germline loops: CDR1 SEHNR, CDR2 FQNEAQ (reference sequence). V lost 5 bases and J 5 bases, leaving 16 bases between the germline ends. The CDR3 loop spans 15 amino acids. Written as DNA, the CDR3 is TGTGCCAGCAGCCCCTATTTGGGACTCCACAATGAGCAGTTCTTC. Translation gives CASSPYLGLHNEQFF.

The V gene is TRBV6-6, the J gene TRBJ1-2; maybe TRBD1 (6 bases). CDR3 size: 15 residues. Germline assignment: CDR1 MNHNY and CDR2 SVGAGI (reference sequence). V was clipped by 6 bases and J by 1 base, with 15 bases between them. The DNA of the CDR3 is TGTGCCAGCAGCCGGGGGGGCGGGGGTAACTATGGCTACACCTTC. Translated: CASSRGGGGNYGYTF.

This chain connects TRBV7-2 to TRBJ2-7; 7 bases fit TRBD2. The V segment lost 1 base and the J segment 6 bases; nucleotides outside the gene matches: 6. Germline CDR1 SGHTA, CDR2 FQGNSA. The CDR3 sequence is 14 residues long. The CDR3 bases are TGTGCCAGCAGCTTAGGGTCTGGCGGGGGCGAGCAGTACTTC. Residues: CASSLGSGGGEQYF.

The genes are TRBV4-2 and TRBJ2-7; 9 nucleotides align to TRBD2. Germline assignment: CDR1 LGHNA and CDR2 YNFKEQ. Trimming cost V 0 bases and J 2 bases; bases outside gene matches: 5. The CDR3 sequence is 16 residues long. CDR3 sequence (DNA): TGTGCCAGCAGCCAAGATCTTAGCGGGGGACCCTACGAGCAGTACTTC. Protein: CASSQDLSGGPYEQYF.

The gene calls are TRBV27 and TRBJ1-2, with 11 bases fitting TRBD1. J gave up 7 bases and V 0 bases, and 13 bases lay outside the gene matches. The CDR3 has 18 residues. CDR1 MNHEY and CDR2 SMNVEV come from the germline V gene (reference sequence). CDR3 in DNA: TGTGCCAGCAGTTTATCAGGATGGGCCGGGACAGGGGGAAGTGGCTACACCTTC. Encoded protein: CASSLSGWAGTGGSGYTF.

The chain couples TRBV10-3 to TRBJ1-4; no clear D. Trimming took 4 bases from V and 8 from J, leaving 11 bases between them. The length of the CDR3 is 13 residues. In germline, CDR1 is ENHRY, CDR2 SYGVKD. The CDR3 nucleotides are TGTGCCATCAGTGTCGGGGTTTCCGAAAAACTGTTTTTT. It translates to CAISVGVSEKLFF.

CDR3 in amino acids: CATSRVPSGGSNTGELFF. The CDR3 DNA is TGTGCCACCAGCAGAGTTCCTAGCGGGGGTTCGAACACCGGGGAGCTGTTTTTT. V and J are TRBV15 and TRBJ2-2, with 10 nucleotides matching TRBD2. The CDR3 totals 18 residues. CDR1 LNHNV and CDR2 YYDKDF come from the germline V gene (reference sequence). With 1 base clipped from V and 0 bases from J, the junction kept 5 bases outside the gene matches.

The V and J genes are TRBV7-8 and TRBJ1-1; 7 positions match TRBD1. Trimming cost V 2 bases and J 4 bases; bases outside gene matches: 13. The length of the CDR3 is 17 residues. CDR1 SGHVS and CDR2 FQNEAQ come from the germline V gene. The CDR3 loop is CASSLSPFEGAGTEAFF. The CDR3 region has the DNA TGTGCCAGCAGCTTATCCCCCTTCGAGGGGGCGGGCACTGAAGCTTTCTTT. Together with reference TRBV7-8 and TRBJ1-1, the CDR3 gives the full variable domain: GAGVSQSPRYKVAKRGQDVALRCDPISGHVSLFWYQQALGQGPEFLTYFQNEAQLDKSGLPSDRFFAERPEGSVSTLKIQRTQQEDSAVYLCASSLSPFEGAGTEAFFGQGTRLTVV.

This chain joins TRBV7-8 and TRBJ2-3; 7 bases fit TRBD1. CDR3 size: 20 residues. J was trimmed by 3 bases and V by 1 base; bases with no gene match: 19. Germline V gives CDR1 SGHVS, CDR2 FQNEAQ. CDR3 DNA sequence: TGTGCCAGCAGCTTAGTTGGTTCCGGGACAGCCCCTTCAGGGACAGATACGCAGTATTTT. Protein sequence: CASSLVGSGTAPSGTDTQYF.